This T cell receptor beta chain derives from a study of long-term antiretroviral therapy in people with HIV. Study background: Specimens dating back about a decade before the 2015 immediate-ART recommendation are the oldest included. General observations from the study: There were no data on ART adherence, viral resistance or therapy changes, a gap that limits inferences about post-ART repertoire changes.

This was the immunoSEQ v3.0 assay at survey level. Generated by immunoSEQ multiplex PCR, the TCRdb table keeps only in-frame clones and is missing some. The table lists more than 25,000 clones, about 85% of them singletons. This clone turned up a few times. The antigen is unknown. V lost 4 bases and J lost 5, with 18 bases in between. Germline V gives CDR1 SEHNR, CDR2 FQNEAQ (reference sequence). The CDR3 extends over 15 amino acids. Sequences were derived from unsorted PBMCs, sampled about 5 years before starting antiretroviral therapy. V gene TRBV7-9 combines with J gene TRBJ2-7; D possibly corresponds to TRBD2 (5 bases). The clonotype comes from a middle-aged man with HIV. DNA for the CDR3: TGTGCCAGCAGCTCCCCCCGGGGTAGCGTCCACGAGCAGTACTTC. It yields the protein CASSSPRGSVHEQYF.